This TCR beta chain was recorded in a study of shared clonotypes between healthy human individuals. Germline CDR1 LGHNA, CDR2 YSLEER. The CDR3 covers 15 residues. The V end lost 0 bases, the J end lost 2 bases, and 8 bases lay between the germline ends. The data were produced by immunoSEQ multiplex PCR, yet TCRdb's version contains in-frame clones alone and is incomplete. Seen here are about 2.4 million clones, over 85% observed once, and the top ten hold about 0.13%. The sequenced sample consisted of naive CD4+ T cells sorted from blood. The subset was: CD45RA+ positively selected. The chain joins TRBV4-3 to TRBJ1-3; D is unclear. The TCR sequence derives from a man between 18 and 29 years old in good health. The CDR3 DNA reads TGCGCCAGCAGCCAAGAGGCCGGGGCTGGAAACACCATATATTTT. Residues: CASSQEAGAGNTIYF.